Listed below are T cell receptor beta chains from one sample, sequenced in a study of T cell clones after liver transplantation. The repertoire was sequenced with immunoSEQ multiplex PCR; TCRdb's copy has only in-frame clones and lacks some. The sample comprises 85,000 to 110,000 clones, about 80% of which are singletons, and about 2.8% rests with the top ten. The source was CD4+ T cells from blood, collected around 44 months after liver transplant. The receptors originated from a human patient who received a liver transplant. Part of the T cells may come from the graft donor. CDR3s include the opening cysteine and the closing phenylalanine or tryptophan. The D gene is left open where the match is weak. Size is stated for part of the rows, as once, few or many counts, or as a class when the clone is expanded.

CDR3 protein | CDR3 DNA | J gene | D gene | V gene | clone size
CASSYSRDRKTEAFF | TGTGCCAGCAGTTACTCGAGGGACAGAAAGACTGAAGCTTTCTTT | TRBJ1-1 | TRBD1 | TRBV6-5 | .
CASSVGDSGNTIYF | TGTGCCAGCAGTGTAGGTGACTCTGGAAACACCATATATTTT | TRBJ1-3 | . | TRBV6-1 | .
CASRELGQTPEAFF | TGTGCCAGCAGAGAATTGGGACAGACCCCTGAAGCTTTCTTT | TRBJ1-1 | TRBD1 | TRBV28 | .
CASSRGVPNGELFF | TGTGCCAGCAGCCGAGGCGTCCCAAACGGGGAGCTGTTTTTT | TRBJ2-2 | . | TRBV7-9 | .
CASSGGANLYQETQYF | TGTGCCAGCAGTGGGGGAGCCAATTTGTACCAAGAGACCCAGTACTTC | TRBJ2-5 | . | TRBV6-1 | .
CASSLEAGSYEQYF | TGTGCCAGCAGCTTAGAGGCCGGCTCCTACGAGCAGTACTTC | TRBJ2-7 | . | TRBV7-2 | .
CASSRQDRGTPGYTF | TGCGCCAGCAGCCGGCAGGACAGGGGGACACCCGGCTACACCTTC | TRBJ1-2 | TRBD1 | TRBV4-3 | .
CASSASQGNNSPLHF | TGTGCCAGCAGCGCATCACAGGGTAATAATTCACCCCTCCACTTT | TRBJ1-6 | . | TRBV9 | .
CASSLFETPLHF | TGTGCCAGCAGTCTATTCGAGACACCCCTCCACTTT | TRBJ1-6 | . | TRBV6-6 | .
CASSLSRGNEQFF | TGTGCCAGCAGTTTATCGCGGGGAAATGAGCAGTTCTTC | TRBJ2-1 | . | TRBV27 | .
CASSYSPFNQPQHF | TGTGCCAGCAGTTACTCACCTTTCAATCAGCCCCAGCATTTT | TRBJ1-5 | . | TRBV6-5 | .
CAISAEAGAYNEQFF | TGTGCCATCAGTGCTGAAGCGGGGGCTTACAATGAGCAGTTCTTC | TRBJ2-1 | TRBD2 | TRBV10-3 | .
CARSLNGVSNEKLFF | TGTGCCCGGAGTTTAAACGGTGTTTCTAATGAAAAACTGTTTTTT | TRBJ1-4 | . | TRBV30 | .
CASSQRTSTDNEQFF | TGTGCCAGCTCACAACGAACTAGTACGGACAATGAGCAGTTCTTC | TRBJ2-1 | . | TRBV18 | .
CASSADRGPVYSYEQYF | TGTGCCAGCAGTGCAGACAGGGGGCCCGTTTACTCCTACGAGCAGTACTTC | TRBJ2-7 | TRBD1 | TRBV25-1 | few
CASSLGAGGTYEQYF | TGTGCCAGCAGCTTGGGCGCGGGGGGTACCTACGAGCAGTACTTC | TRBJ2-7 | TRBD2 | TRBV5-4 | .
CASSIVGATNEKLFF | TGTGCCAGTAGTATAGTAGGGGCAACTAATGAAAAACTGTTTTTT | TRBJ1-4 | . | TRBV19 | .
CASSFLGAGELFF | TGTGCCAGCAGCTTTTTGGGGGCCGGGGAGCTGTTTTTT | TRBJ2-2 | . | TRBV7-6 | few
CASSTKGQGWAGELFF | TGCGCCAGCAGCACGAAGGGACAGGGGTGGGCCGGGGAGCTGTTTTTT | TRBJ2-2 | TRBD1 | TRBV5-1 | .
CASSPGTSPRETQYF | TGTGCCAGCAGCCCCGGGACGAGCCCTCGGGAGACCCAGTACTTC | TRBJ2-5 | . | TRBV6-4 | .
CASSEGTGGFDTQYF | TGTGCCAGCAGTGAAGGGACAGGGGGGTTTGATACGCAGTATTTT | TRBJ2-3 | TRBD1 | TRBV6-1 | .
CASSVVGTLMGNEQFF | TGTGCCAGCAGCGTAGTTGGGACCCTCATGGGTAATGAGCAGTTCTTC | TRBJ2-1 | . | TRBV9 | few
CSAGPGSGDTQYF | TGCAGCGCAGGACCGGGCTCAGGAGATACGCAGTATTTT | TRBJ2-3 | . | TRBV29-1 | .
CASRPRDGINQPQHF | TGTGCCAGCAGACCTAGGGACGGAATCAATCAGCCCCAGCATTTT | TRBJ1-5 | . | TRBV19 | .
CASSLAGYNEQFF | TGTGCCAGCAGCTTGGCAGGATACAATGAGCAGTTCTTC | TRBJ2-1 | . | TRBV11-2 | .
CASSLATGDSDTQYF | TGTGCCAGCAGCTTAGCGACAGGGGATTCAGATACGCAGTATTTT | TRBJ2-3 | TRBD1 | TRBV7-6 | .
CASSPQVADTQYF | TGTGCCAGCTCACCACAGGTGGCGGATACGCAGTATTTT | TRBJ2-3 | . | TRBV18 | .
CASRRLAGGSTDTQYF | TGTGCCAGCAGAAGACTAGCGGGAGGAAGCACAGATACGCAGTATTTT | TRBJ2-3 | TRBD2 | TRBV2 | .
CASKAGTGRSEQFF | TGTGCCAGCAAGGCCGGGACAGGCCGTAGTGAGCAGTTCTTC | TRBJ2-1 | TRBD1 | TRBV28 | once
CATRGAHNQPQHF | TGTGCCACCAGAGGGGCGCACAATCAGCCCCAGCATTTT | TRBJ1-5 | . | TRBV19 | .
CASSLVQGPYEQYF | TGTGCCAGCAGCTTAGTTCAGGGGCCCTACGAGCAGTACTTC | TRBJ2-7 | . | TRBV11-2 | .
CASSALINTEAFF | TGTGCCAGCAGCGCGCTAATTAACACTGAAGCTTTCTTT | TRBJ1-1 | . | TRBV9 | .
CASSYKEPWGANSYEQYF | TGTGCCAGCAGTTATAAGGAGCCCTGGGGGGCGAACTCCTACGAGCAGTACTTC | TRBJ2-7 | . | TRBV27 | few
CASRGDSFSGANVLTF | TGCGCCAGCAGGGGGGACAGCTTCTCTGGGGCCAACGTCCTGACTTTC | TRBJ2-6 | TRBD1 | TRBV10-2 | .
CSVDEGAFF | TGCAGCGTTGACGAGGGAGCTTTCTTT | TRBJ1-1 | . | TRBV29-1 | .
CASSYGTSRSETQYF | TGTGCCAGCAGTTACGGGACTTCCCGATCAGAGACCCAGTACTTC | TRBJ2-5 | . | TRBV6-5 | .
CASSAVARGGNQPQHF | TGTGCCAGCAGCGCCGTGGCCAGGGGTGGTAATCAGCCCCAGCATTTT | TRBJ1-5 | . | TRBV7-2 | .
CASRDTRIYGYTF | TGTGCCAGCAGAGACACTCGAATTTATGGCTACACCTTC | TRBJ1-2 | . | TRBV28 | many